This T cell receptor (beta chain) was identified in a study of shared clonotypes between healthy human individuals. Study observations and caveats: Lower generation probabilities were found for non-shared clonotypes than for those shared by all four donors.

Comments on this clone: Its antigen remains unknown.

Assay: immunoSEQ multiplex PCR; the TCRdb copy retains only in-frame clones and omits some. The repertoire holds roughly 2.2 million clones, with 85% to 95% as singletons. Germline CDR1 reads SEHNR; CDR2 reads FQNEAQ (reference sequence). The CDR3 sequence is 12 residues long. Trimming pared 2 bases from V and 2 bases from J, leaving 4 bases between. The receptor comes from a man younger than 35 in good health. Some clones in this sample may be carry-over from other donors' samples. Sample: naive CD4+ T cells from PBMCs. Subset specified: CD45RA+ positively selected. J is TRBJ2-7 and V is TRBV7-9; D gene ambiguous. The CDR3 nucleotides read TGTGCCAGCAGCTTAACCCCCTACGAGCAGTACTTC. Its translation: CASSLTPYEQYF.